This T cell receptor (beta chain) was found in a study of CD8+ T cells in alopecia areata. Study-level results: The study found TCR sharing across patients less clear than in mice, possibly for HLA reasons.

With regard to this clone: The antigen is unknown.

It was cDNA, reverse transcribed from extracted RNA, that served as the sequencing template. Using immunoSEQ multiplex PCR, the repertoire was profiled, and TCRdb retains in-frame clones only, with some absent. The data contain more than 100,000 clones, 58% of them seen just once; the ten biggest clones take up 4.5%. This CDR3 region has 15 residues. V gave up 4 bases and J gave up 1 base, with 14 bases separating them. The V gene's germline CDR1 is SGHNT and CDR2 YYREEE (reference sequence). V and J are TRBV5-4 and TRBJ1-1; the D gene is possibly TRBD1 (5 bases). This specimen consisted of CD4+ T cells sorted from blood, obtained at week 0. The clonotype comes from a human donor with alopecia areata. CDR3 region: CASSGTGLKNTEAFF. For the CDR3, the DNA is TGTGCCAGCAGCGGGACGGGACTCAAGAACACTGAAGCTTTCTTT.